This T cell receptor (beta chain) was captured by sequencing in a study of radiotherapy plus CTLA-4 blockade in lung cancer. Assay used: immunoSEQ multiplex PCR; TCRdb lists only in-frame clones, some missing. The sample yields more than 100,000 clones, around 89% seen once. Germline CDR1 reads SGHRS; CDR2 reads YFSETQ. Deletions cut 0 bases from V and 1 base from J, with 7 bases between. The CDR3 is 14 residues long. This TCR came from a human donor with non-small cell lung cancer that progressed on radiotherapy plus ipilimumab. The chain recombines TRBV5-1 with TRBJ1-1, with unresolved D. The sequencing used peripheral blood, collected from a patient treated with radiotherapy plus ipilimumab. The CDR3 DNA follows: TGCGCCAGCAGCTTGGACATCCCGAACACTGAAGCTTTCTTT. It specifies CASSLDIPNTEAFF.